These T cell receptor beta chains were read from a single sample in a study of blood T cell repertoires in COVID-19. This table comes from immunoSEQ multiplex PCR, and its TCRdb copy is limited to in-frame clones, with some not included. The sample holds roughly 250,000 clones; 81% are singletons and the top ten take about 2.9%. The sample consisted of peripheral blood. These receptors were collected from a woman aged 60-75 years with active or convalescent COVID-19. Each CDR3 is given with its conserved first and last residue. The D gene is left open where the match is weak. Where a row states a size, it is once, few, many or the class of an expanded clone; other rows omit it.

>18|TRBV7-2|TRBJ2-5|NA|TRBD2
TGTGCCAGCAGCCTAGACTCGTTGGGCGGGGGGGTTACGGAGACCCAGTACTTC
CASSLDSLGGGVTETQYF
>14|TRBV7-9|TRBJ2-1|NA|NA
TGTGCCAGCAGCCGGGACTTAACCAACAATGAGCAGTTCTTC
CASSRDLTNNEQFF
>11|TRBV19|TRBJ1-3|NA|NA
TGTGCCAGCAACTCTGGAAACACCATATATTTT
CASNSGNTIYF
>11|TRBV12-3/TRBV12-4|TRBJ1-1|few|NA
TGTGCCAGCAGTTTGGGGCTACACGTCTCCTTT
CASSLGLHVSF
>12|TRBV30|TRBJ1-1|once|NA
TGTGCCTGGGATGACAGTCTCTCTGAAGCTTTCTTT
CAWDDSLSEAFF
>16|TRBV15|TRBJ2-3|NA|TRBD1
TGTGCCACCAGCAGAGGACAGGGGGCGGGTGAAGATACGCAGTATTTT
CATSRGQGAGEDTQYF
>15|TRBV5-1|TRBJ2-1|NA|TRBD2
TGCGCCAGCAGCTTGGTTGCGGGGGGTTACAATGAGCAGTTCTTC
CASSLVAGGYNEQFF
>13|TRBV30|TRBJ1-5|NA|NA
TGTGCCTGGAGTAGGGGGATGGATCAGCCCCAGCATTTT
CAWSRGMDQPQHF
>18|TRBV3-1/TRBV3-2|TRBJ2-7|NA|TRBD1
TGTGCCAGCAGCCAAGCCGTTCCTACCGGGACAGGGACCTACGAGCAGTACTTC
CASSQAVPTGTGTYEQYF
>13|TRBV5-8|TRBJ1-1|NA|NA
TGTGCCAGCAGCGTTAGTGGGAGAGGAAAAGCTTTCTTT
CASSVSGRGKAFF
>16|TRBV27|TRBJ2-2|NA|TRBD1
TGTGCCAGCAGTTTTTCCGGGACAGGGTACACCGGGGAGCTGTTTTTT
CASSFSGTGYTGELFF
>15|TRBV4-1|TRBJ2-3|many|TRBD1
TGCGCCAGCAGCCTGAGGACAGGGGGCACAGATACGCAGTATTTT
CASSLRTGGTDTQYF
>16|TRBV5-1|TRBJ1-2|NA|NA
TGCGCCAGCAGGCCCGGCGGCTTCCCAACTAACTATGGCTACACCTTC
CASRPGGFPTNYGYTF
>14|TRBV4-3|TRBJ2-5|NA|NA
TGCGCCAGCAGCCAAGACCGACAAATAGAGACCCAGTACTTC
CASSQDRQIETQYF
>19|TRBV7-3|TRBJ1-1|NA|TRBD1
TGTGCCAGCAGCCCCTTCGGGGGCTCGGGACAGGGGAAGAACACTGAAGCTTTCTTT
CASSPFGGSGQGKNTEAFF
>12|TRBV13|TRBJ2-7|NA|NA
TGTGCCAGCAGCTTCTCAAGCGGGGAGCAGTACTTC
CASSFSSGEQYF
>16|TRBV4-1|TRBJ2-7|few|NA
TGCGCCAGCAGCCAAACCGTCAGCGGGCGCAGCTACGAGCAGTACTTC
CASSQTVSGRSYEQYF
>12|TRBV28|TRBJ1-5|NA|NA
TGTGCCACAGGGGATAGCAATCAGCCCCAGCATTTT
CATGDSNQPQHF
>15|TRBV6-2/TRBV6-3|TRBJ1-3|few|NA
TGTGCCAGCAGTGACACCGCTTACTCTGGAAACACCATATATTTT
CASSDTAYSGNTIYF
>16|TRBV5-1|TRBJ2-3|NA|NA
TGCGCCAGCAGCTCCGACAGGGCGGGGGGCGCAGATACGCAGTATTTT
CASSSDRAGGADTQYF
>15|TRBV25-1|TRBJ1-4|few|NA
TGTGCCAGCAGTGATCTCTATCGGGGTACCGAAAAACTGTTTTTT
CASSDLYRGTEKLFF
>15|TRBV27|TRBJ1-4|NA|TRBD1
TGTGCCAGCAGTTTATTGACAGGGGGTTCGGAAAAACTGTTTTTT
CASSLLTGGSEKLFF
>13|TRBV5-4|TRBJ1-6|NA|NA
TGTGCCAGCAGCCAAGACAGCAATTCACCCCTCCACTTT
CASSQDSNSPLHF
>17|TRBV7-8|TRBJ1-5|NA|TRBD1
TGTGCCAGCAGCTGGCGTGGACCGGGACAGATCAATCAGCCCCAGCATTTT
CASSWRGPGQINQPQHF
>16|TRBV11-2|TRBJ2-1|NA|NA
TGTGCCAGCAGCTTAGATCTTACTAGCCCCTACAATGAGCAGTTCTTC
CASSLDLTSPYNEQFF
>15|TRBV6-5|TRBJ1-4|NA|TRBD1
TGTGCCAGCAGTACAGAGACAGGGAGGAATGAAAAACTGTTTTTT
CASSTETGRNEKLFF
>15|TRBV5-5|TRBJ2-1|NA|TRBD1
TGTGCCAGCAGCAAGGACAGGGGGACCGACAATGAGCAGTTCTTC
CASSKDRGTDNEQFF
>15|TRBV2|TRBJ2-1|few|TRBD2
TGTGCCAGCAGTGAGACTAGCGGGGGGTACAGTGAGCAGTTCTTC
CASSETSGGYSEQFF
>14|TRBV5-4|TRBJ2-7|NA|NA
TGTGCCAGCAGCCCCTACGGGGGATCCTACGAGCAGTACTTC
CASSPYGGSYEQYF
>13|TRBV7-3|TRBJ2-1|NA|NA
TGTGCCAGCAGCTCTCAGGGTGCCAATGAGCAGTTCTTC
CASSSQGANEQFF
>14|TRBV3-1/TRBV3-2|TRBJ1-4|NA|NA
TGTGCCAGCAGCCAAGTCCGGTCTTATGAAAAACTGTTTTTT
CASSQVRSYEKLFF
>15|TRBV27|TRBJ2-5|NA|TRBD2
TGTGCCAGCATCAGCGGCGGGGGGGTCGGAGAGACCCAGTACTTC
CASISGGGVGETQYF
>15|TRBV9|TRBJ2-5|NA|TRBD2
TGTGCCCCTCCGACTAGCGGGGCGACTCAAGAGACCCAGTACTTC
CAPPTSGATQETQYF
>12|TRBV10-1|TRBJ1-1|NA|NA
TGCGCCAGTGGCGAGGAAGGCTATGAAGCTTTCTTT
CASGEEGYEAFF
>15|TRBV10-2|TRBJ2-5|NA|TRBD2
TGCGCCAGCTCAAGACTAGCGGGGGGACAAGAGACCCAGTACTTC
CASSRLAGGQETQYF
>13|TRBV27|TRBJ1-2|NA|NA
TGTGCCAGCAGTCCACGGGGGGCTTATGGCTACACCTTC
CASSPRGAYGYTF
>13|TRBV5-4|TRBJ2-7|NA|TRBD1
TGTGCCAGTACGGGACAGGGTGACTACGAGCAGTACTTC
CASTGQGDYEQYF
>14|TRBV29-1|TRBJ2-3|few|TRBD2
TGCAGCGTGACTAGCGGGGGAAGCACAGATACGCAGTATTTT
CSVTSGGSTDTQYF
>15|TRBV6-1|TRBJ1-4|NA|NA
TGTGCCAGCAGTGAGCATTTAGCAACTAATGAAAAACTGTTTTTT
CASSEHLATNEKLFF
>15|TRBV15|TRBJ1-2|NA|TRBD1
TGTGCCACCAGCTCTGGACAGGGGGTTAACTATGGCTACACCTTC
CATSSGQGVNYGYTF